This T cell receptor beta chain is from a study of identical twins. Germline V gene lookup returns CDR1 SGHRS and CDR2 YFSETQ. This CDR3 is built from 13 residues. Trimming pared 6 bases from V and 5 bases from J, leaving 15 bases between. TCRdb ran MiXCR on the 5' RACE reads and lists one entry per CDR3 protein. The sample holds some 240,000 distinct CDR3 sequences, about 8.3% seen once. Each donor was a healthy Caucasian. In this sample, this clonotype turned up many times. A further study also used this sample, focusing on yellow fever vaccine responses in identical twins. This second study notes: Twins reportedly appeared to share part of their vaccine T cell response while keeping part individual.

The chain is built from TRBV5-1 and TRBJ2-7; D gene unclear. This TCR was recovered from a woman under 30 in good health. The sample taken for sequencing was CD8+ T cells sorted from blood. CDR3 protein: CASNQGPTDEQYF. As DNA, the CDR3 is TGCGCCAGCAATCAAGGGCCTACAGACGAGCAGTACTTC.